Below, 25 T cell receptor beta chains from the same sample are listed, as sequenced in a study of OX40 agonist ivuxolimab in advanced cancers. Profiled with immunoSEQ multiplex PCR; TCRdb holds only in-frame clones, not every one. This sample has 70,000 to 95,000 clones, with 87% found just once. The material sequenced was CD4+ or CD8+ T cells sorted from blood, taken in a trial of the OX40 agonist ivuxolimab. The receptor set was obtained from an adult with an advanced solid tumor such as melanoma, head and neck, liver or kidney cancer.

V gene TRBV7-9 combines with J gene TRBJ2-1; 8 bases are a match to TRBD2. J was trimmed by 9 bases and V by 1 base; bases with no gene match: 5. This CDR3 contains 14 residues. CDR1 is SEHNR and CDR2 is FQNEAQ in the germline V gene (reference sequence). CDR3 amino acids: CASSLVGLVLEQFF. CDR3 coding DNA: TGTGCCAGCAGCTTAGTGGGACTAGTCCTTGAGCAGTTCTTC.

The chain employs TRBV5-4 and TRBJ2-5; TRBD1 might be the D (5 bases). The germline V gene encodes CDR1 SGHNT and CDR2 YYREEE (reference sequence). The CDR3 extends over 17 amino acids. Trimming removed 1 base at V and 2 bases at J, with 18 bases between. CDR3 loop: CASSLKYSRVLQETQYF. The DNA for the CDR3 is TGTGCCAGCAGCTTGAAATATAGCAGGGTGCTTCAAGAGACCCAGTACTTC.

This clone was detected only a few times. The gene calls are TRBV19 and TRBJ1-1; D not certain. Per germline, CDR1 LNHDA and CDR2 SQIVND (reference sequence). V was trimmed by 5 bases and J by 0 bases, leaving 7 bases between them. This CDR3 comprises 13 residues. In DNA form, the CDR3 reads TGTGCCAGTAGTCAACAGATGAACACTGAAGCTTTCTTT. Its translation: CASSQQMNTEAFF.

This sequence joins TRBV5-1 and TRBJ2-4; no firm D call. This CDR3 is built from 12 residues. CDR1 and CDR2 (germline): SGHRS, YFSETQ. Trimming removed 0 bases at V and 9 bases at J, with 7 bases between. Here the CDR3 reads CASSLESGIQYF. DNA of the CDR3: TGCGCCAGCAGCTTGGAGTCCGGCATTCAGTACTTC.

This clone was observed once. This chain's CDR3 is CASCETGGQPQHF. The CDR3 DNA is TGTGCCAGCTGTGAAACGGGGGGACAGCCCCAGCATTTT. V and J are TRBV27 and TRBJ1-5; D is possibly TRBD1 (5 bases). This CDR3 is built from 13 residues. Germline loops: CDR1 MNHEY, CDR2 SMNVEV (reference sequence). The V gene lost 8 bases and the J gene lost 7 bases, with 15 bases spanning the gap.

V and J are TRBV4-3 and TRBJ1-4; D gene unclear. This CDR3 is built from 16 residues. The V gene's germline CDR1 is LGHNA and CDR2 YSLEER. The germline V and J ends were trimmed by 0 bases and 5 bases, with 13 bases remaining between them. CDR3 nucleotide sequence: TGCGCCAGCAGCCAAGAGGTGTCAGAATGGAATGAAAAACTGTTTTTT. It specifies CASSQEVSEWNEKLFF.

The genes are TRBV4-3 and TRBJ2-3; 9 bases fit TRBD2. V lost 0 bases, J lost 9 bases, and 10 bases stayed unmatched. The germline V gene encodes CDR1 LGHNA and CDR2 YSLEER. The CDR3 is 16 residues long. Here the CDR3 DNA reads TGCGCCAGCAGCCAAGATGGGGCGGGGGGGCCCATAACGCAGTATTTT. Protein sequence: CASSQDGAGGPITQYF.

CDR3 coding DNA: TGTGCCAGTAGTACGGACAGGGGGGGAGAGACCCAGTACTTC. It specifies CASSTDRGGETQYF. The chain is built from TRBV19 and TRBJ2-5; 10 bases match TRBD1. V lost 4 bases, J lost 4 bases, and 3 bases stayed unmatched. This CDR3 region has 14 residues. Germline CDR1 and CDR2: LNHDA and SQIVND (reference sequence). Looking up the rest from reference TRBV19 and TRBJ2-5 gives the full variable domain: DGGITQSPKYLFRKEGQNVTLSCEQNLNHDAMYWYRQDPGQGLRLIYYSQIVNDFQKGDIAEGYSVSREKKESFPLTVTSAQKNPTAFYLCASSTDRGGETQYFGPGTRLLVL.

This chain connects TRBV4-1 to TRBJ1-2; 7 bases are shared with TRBD1. Germline values: CDR1 MGHRA, CDR2 YSYEKL. CDR3 size: 15 residues. Losses at the gene ends were 7 bases for V and 6 bases for J; bases not matched to a gene: 14. For the CDR3, the DNA is TGCGCCAGCACCCCAAGCCAGGGGGTGCGTCATGGCTACACCTTC. It is translated as CASTPSQGVRHGYTF.

In this sample, this clone turned up a few times. The chain has TRBV30 and TRBJ1-2; D not resolved. Germline V gene data show CDR1 as GTSNPN and CDR2 as SVGIG (reference sequence). CDR3 length: 11 amino acids. The CDR3 here is CAWEVNYGYTF. The CDR3 DNA is TGTGCGTGGGAGGTTAACTATGGCTACACCTTC.

The chain uses TRBV14 and TRBJ2-1, with TRBD2 matching 7 bases. Trimming took 6 bases from V and 0 from J; bases not matched to a gene: 8. The CDR3 loop spans 16 amino acids. Germline V CDR1 and CDR2: SGHDN, FVKESK. The CDR3 nucleotides read TGTGCCAGCAGACAGACTAGCCGGAGCTCCTACAATGAGCAGTTCTTC. Translation: CASRQTSRSSYNEQFF.

The chain is built from TRBV5-1 and TRBJ1-5; D gene ambiguous. V gave up 0 bases and J gave up 0 bases, with 19 bases separating them. Germline lookup yields CDR1 SGHRS and CDR2 YFSETQ. The CDR3 length is 19 residues. The CDR3 nucleotides are TGCGCCAGCAGCTTGGAAGTGAAGGATTTGCTATATAGCAATCAGCCCCAGCATTTT. This sequence encodes CASSLEVKDLLYSNQPQHF.

CDR3 sequence reads: CASWGGGSQPQHF. The CDR3 nucleotides are TGTGCCAGCTGGGGCGGGGGGAGTCAGCCCCAGCATTTT. V gene TRBV6-1 combines with J gene TRBJ1-5; D is possibly TRBD1 (5 bases). V gave up 8 bases and J gave up 6 bases, with 14 bases separating them. From germline, CDR1 is MNHNS and CDR2 SASEGT. The CDR3 is 13 amino acids.

The chain uses TRBV6-5 and TRBJ1-5; 9 positions match TRBD1. The germline V gene has CDR1 MNHEY and CDR2 SVGAGI. CDR3 length: 14 amino acids. V shed 6 bases and J 3 bases; nucleotides not matched to a gene: 3. The chain's CDR3 is CASSLQGANQPQHF. CDR3 bases: TGTGCCAGCAGCTTACAGGGGGCCAATCAGCCCCAGCATTTT.

The chain uses TRBV4-2 and TRBJ2-1, with D uncertain. V was cut by 0 bases and J by 0 bases, with 15 bases left in between. The CDR3 extends over 18 amino acids. CDR1 is LGHNA and CDR2 is YNFKEQ in the germline V gene. The CDR3 protein is CASSQESTFSASYNEQFF. The CDR3 DNA reads as TGTGCCAGCAGCCAAGAATCCACGTTTTCCGCCTCCTACAATGAGCAGTTCTTC.

CDR3 amino acids: CASNRNRNTEAFF. The CDR3 region has the DNA TGTGCCAGTAATCGGAACAGGAACACTGAAGCTTTCTTT. The chain has TRBV19 and TRBJ1-1; D is ambiguous. The CDR3 has 13 amino acids. Looked up from germline, CDR1 is LNHDA and CDR2 is SQIVND (reference sequence). V lost 7 bases and J 1 base, leaving 10 bases between the germline ends.

The chain joins TRBV19 to TRBJ2-4; either TRBD1 or TRBD2 may supply D (6 bases each). The germline gives CDR1 LNHDA, CDR2 SQIVND (reference sequence). The CDR3 totals 18 residues. V was cut by 3 bases and J by 7 bases, with 25 bases left in between. The CDR3 DNA is TGTGCCAGTAGTATTAAATCCACGCAGACTTGGAGGGGGAACATTCAGTACTTC. Protein sequence: CASSIKSTQTWRGNIQYF.

This rearrangement joins TRBV2 to TRBJ2-5, with D perhaps matching TRBD1 (7 bases). The V end was cut by 4 bases, the J end by 7 bases, with 16 bases between. CDR1 is SNHLY, CDR2 FYNNEI, per germline. CDR3 length equals 14 residues. In DNA form, the CDR3 reads TGTGCCAGCAGTGGACAGGGCGGCGGGGCGACCCAGTACTTC. This sequence encodes CASSGQGGGATQYF.

The chain uses TRBV11-2 and TRBJ2-6, with TRBD2 as a possible D gene (5 bases). V gave up 2 bases and J gave up 1 base, with 9 bases separating them. CDR3 length equals 16 residues. Germline CDR1 reads SGHAT; CDR2 reads FQNNGV. CDR3 in amino acids: CASSLSPGSGANVLTF. The CDR3 nucleotides read TGTGCCAGCAGCTTAAGTCCGGGATCTGGGGCCAACGTCCTGACTTTC.

The V gene is TRBV5-1, the J gene TRBJ2-3; D is ambiguous. In germline, CDR1 is SGHRS, CDR2 YFSETQ. The CDR3 totals 17 residues. The germline V and J ends were trimmed by 4 bases and 4 bases, with 22 bases remaining between them. CDR3 coding DNA: TGCGCCAGCAGCCCCGGAACGGGCCCTTTAGGAGCAGATACGCAGTATTTT. Translating gives CASSPGTGPLGADTQYF.

This rearrangement joins TRBV27 to TRBJ2-4; tentative D call: TRBD1 (6 bases). V gave up 6 bases and J gave up 5 bases, with 14 bases separating them. The CDR3 is 14 residues long. CDR1 is MNHEY and CDR2 is SMNVEV in the germline V gene (reference sequence). The CDR3 sequence: CASRRLGGENIQYF. The CDR3, as DNA: TGTGCCAGCAGACGATTAGGGGGAGAAAACATTCAGTACTTC.

This chain joins TRBV10-1 and TRBJ1-2; no reliable D call. Looked up from germline, CDR1 is WNHNN and CDR2 is SYGVQD (reference sequence). This CDR3 has 14 residues. V shed 0 bases and J shed 4 bases, with 9 bases lying between them. The CDR3, as DNA: TGCGCCAGCAGTGAGTCCGGAGACCCCTATGGCTACACCTTC. This translates into CASSESGDPYGYTF.

The chain employs TRBV4-1 and TRBJ2-7; 9 bases fit TRBD2. The CDR3 is 13 amino acids. V shed 9 bases and J 7 bases; nucleotides not matched to a gene: 10. Germline V lookup: CDR1 MGHRA, CDR2 YSYEKL. In nucleotides, the CDR3 is TGCGCCAGGAGTCTTCTAGCGGGGAATGAGCAGTACTTC. This codes for CARSLLAGNEQYF.

This chain uses TRBV18 with TRBJ1-5; a weak D match, TRBD1 (5 bases). Germline CDR1 KGHSH, CDR2 LQKENI. The CDR3 contains 15 residues. Trimming stripped 5 bases from V and 8 bases from J, with 19 bases between. The DNA of the CDR3 is TGTGCCAGCTCAGAGGGGACCGGGCAGCGGGAGCCCCAGCATTTT. This gives the protein CASSEGTGQREPQHF.

The chain couples TRBV7-2 to TRBJ1-3; weak D call: TRBD1 (5 bases). Germline V gene sequence: CDR1 SGHTA, CDR2 FQGNSA. Between the trimmed V and J ends, which lost 5 bases and 1 base, there was a span of 9 bases. This CDR3 region has 14 residues. CDR3: CASSRDSSGNTIYF. DNA of the CDR3: TGTGCCAGCAGCCGGGACTCATCTGGAAACACCATATATTTT.